This T cell receptor (beta chain) was sequenced in a study of graft-versus-host responses after intestinal transplantation. Across the whole study: Transplant recipients had multivisceral, liver-intestinal, or isolated intestinal grafts. Recipients were all induced with anti-thymocyte globulin, then given tacrolimus and steroids for 3 to 4 years.

V was trimmed by 5 bases and J by 5 bases, leaving 13 bases between them. CDR3 length: 14 amino acids. Germline CDR1 reads SGHVS; CDR2 reads FNYEAQ. The protocol was immunoSEQ multiplex PCR, while the TCRdb copy is restricted to in-frame clones and leaves out a portion. The sample yields 71,000 or so clones, less than 95% seen once. A word on this clone: The antigen remains undetermined.

Study results and caveats: Some GvH clones appeared in ileal mucosa or blood before recipient bone marrow.

Sample: unstimulated CD8+ T cells sorted from spleen or lymph node cells, taken before intestinal transplant. The source is a human donor who received an intestinal transplant. The chain carries TRBV7-6 and TRBJ2-1; D is possibly TRBD1 (6 bases). The CDR3 DNA is TGTGCCAGCAGCCCAGGACAGACGAACAATGAGCAGTTCTTC. Amino acid sequence: CASSPGQTNNEQFF.